This TCR beta chain was recovered during a study of CD8 T cell repertoires and HIV-1 epitope variants. Study background: T cells were stimulated with Twenty-five Gag and Nef peptides separately. Tested: three Gag epitope families, Nef HW9 and YT9. An uncultured baseline aliquot held 1M T cells.

Findings and caveats of the study: Roughly 10 TCR beta clonotypes were antigen-specific, more than five apparently recognizing autologous or escape variants.

Libraries were prepared by immunoSEQ multiplex PCR; TCRdb keeps only in-frame clonotypes and omits some of them. This table has 5,200 or so clones, approximately 72% appearing once. On this clone: The antigen is not known.

V lost 6 bases to trimming and J lost 0 bases, with 11 bases between them. CDR3 size: 14 residues. The germline gives CDR1 LNHDA, CDR2 SQIVND (reference sequence). The sequence was obtained from a male donor with HIV. The chain links TRBV19 to TRBJ1-1; no definite D call. Sequencing input: cultured CD8+ T cells derived from PBMCs. The CDR3 sequence is CASRMDRVNTEAFF. The CDR3 DNA sequence: TGTGCCAGTAGAATGGACCGAGTGAACACTGAAGCTTTCTTT.